The source of this T cell receptor beta chain is a study of blood T cell repertoires in COVID-19 (dated by TCRdb to between 2020 and 2021). Background for the entire study: Collaborator samples came from the United States, Italy and Spain and covered acute and convalescent phases of COVID-19. The material from the prospective study consisted of cDNA or gDNA derived from T cells, B-cell-depleted T cells, or PBMCs. Deeply sampled blood TCRbeta repertoires from subjects exposed to, actively infected with, or recovered from COVID-19 were included in the dataset. The repertoires were released in a freely available public database intended as a resource for research on the immune response to SARS-CoV-2. The samples were drawn from the first 160 participants of the ongoing ImmuneRACE study and from about 1,200 subjects provided by 6 global collaborators. The sample metadata nearly always contained a de-identified subject ID, COVID-19 status, age in years and sex. Where available, HLA class I and class II types were obtained from metadata supplied by the sample provider rather than from assay-based typing. Overall results and qualifications from the work: The quantity of clinical and demographic metadata differed by source and by participant and was supplied without curation.

Enrolling through a virtual design, the prospective study's participants ranged in age from roughly 18 to 95 years and lived across roughly 24 United States geographic areas. In the prospective study, cohorts were assigned on the basis of participant-reported clinical history obtained from a screening survey and a study questionnaire. Recovered participants in ImmuneRACE Cohort 3 were defined by two consecutive negative NP/OP PCR tests, clearance by a healthcare professional, or resolution of symptoms. Mobile phlebotomists in the prospective study collected whole blood, serum and a nasopharyngeal or oropharyngeal swab from every participant. Participants in the prospective study had the option to provide additional blood draws and questionnaires over an approximately 2-month period. Prospective study blood samples were shipped either frozen or at room temperature before DNA extraction. A word on this clone: Its cognate antigen has yet to be identified. No clone much larger than this one lies a single base away; base qualities are absent.

From the cysteine through the phenylalanine, the CDR3 covers 18 amino acids. The DNA shown is the 54-base CDR3, in frame from base 1. Trimming removed 4 bases from V and 3 bases from J, leaving 22 bases between the germline ends. CDR1 MNHEY and CDR2 SMNVEV are derived from the germline V gene (reference sequence). TCRbeta CDR3 regions were amplified from genomic DNA by means of the immunoSEQ Assay, a bias-controlled multiplex PCR. For the original study's pipeline: Nucleated cell counts per sample were estimated from amplification of reference gene primers within the assay. Sequence reads were collapsed and filtered to measure the absolute abundance of every unique TCRbeta CDR3 rearrangement. For each sample, productive Simpson clonality was calculated as the square root of Simpson's diversity index over productive rearrangements. The table was pulled from immuneACCESS by TCRdb, which kept in-frame rearrangements only. Such tables lose some clones; where checked, under half of the loss comes from unresolved V genes, and the rest has no known cause. D and trimming were read from the DNA, whereas the V and J calls and clone size are those reported in that table. In this sample the table shows about 400,000 clones, roughly 89% of which occur a single time. The top ten constitute 10% of the sample.

Material: PBMCs or T cells enriched from blood (not recorded which). The clonotype comes from a woman aged 45-65 years who had recovered from COVID-19. The sequence links TRBV27 to TRBJ1-5, with TRBD1 as a weak D call on 6 bases. The nucleotide sequence reads as follows: TGTGCCAGCAGTTCGACAAAGGGGGTGGGGGACACCAATCAGCCCCAGCATTTT. Translated, this gives CASSSTKGVGDTNQPQHF.